This T cell receptor beta chain was identified in a study of shared clonotypes between healthy human individuals (dated by TCRdb to 2020 to 2021). Looking at the study overall: The cohort comprised two women and a few men aged 18 to 49 years. For each donor, three plates each were used for CD4 naive and CD4 memory, two plates were used for CD8 naive, and one plate was used for CD8 memory. To estimate repertoire size and how much clonotypes are shared between individuals, the study performed deep sequencing of blood TCR repertoires from about 5 healthy adults. To increase sequencing depth and limit assay-specific biases, TCR repertoire library preparation and sequencing were carried out by different laboratories using diverse techniques. Between about 0.94 and 8.9 billion PBMCs per donor were obtained by leukapheresis.

Donors were healthy HIV-negative adults with no recently reported acute infections or vaccinations. Every donor was a Caucasian adult residing in Nashville, Tennessee, USA. CD4+ T cells were enriched through magnetic negative selection, after which naive cells were positively selected on CD45RA and the remaining negative fraction served as the memory subset. Blood was obtained by leukapheresis, after which PBMCs were separated by Ficoll-Histopaque density gradient centrifugation and cryopreserved in liquid nitrogen vapor phase. Analytical flow cytometry was used to check the purity and quantity of each magnetically sorted T cell population. Genomic DNA was isolated from every sorted fraction and measured by UV absorbance on a Nanodrop 2000c. As regards this clone: Its binding antigen is unknown. Qualities for individual bases were not recorded, and no much larger clone is one base off.

General findings and caveats noted by the study authors: Naive subsets generally had larger estimated clonotype richness than memory subsets did. Sampling was limited to blood, and TCR repertoires in tissue likely differ from TCR repertoires in blood. Higher generation probabilities were observed for clonotypes shared by all four sorted-subset donors than for non-shared clonotypes. Incomplete sequencing was indicated by rarefaction of sorted-subset datasets, despite the large sequencing depth. The small number of donors limited the genetic and exposure-history diversity represented. Pairwise subsampling indicated that sequencing depth was expected to affect the degree of clonotype sharing among donors. About 5% of naive CD4, 3% to 4% of naive CD8, 2.3% of memory CD4, and less than 0.45% of memory CD8 clonotypes were shared across several donors.

The trim is 5 bases for V and 7 bases for J, with a gap of 15 bases between the germline ends. There are 13 amino acids in the CDR3, from cysteine to phenylalanine inclusive. Kept here is only the CDR3 DNA, which spans 39 bases and is read in frame from base 1. CDR1 and CDR2, per the germline V gene, are MDHEN and SYDVKM. TCR CDR3 regions were amplified from genomic DNA by multiplex PCR using the deep immunoSEQ assay. Genomic DNA extracted from each cell subset was distributed evenly over all wells of several immunoSEQ 96-well plates, and each plate served as one replicate. For sorted subsets, roughly 200 ng genomic DNA, equal to 30,000 or so T cell genomes, was loaded into each replicate PCR. The purified libraries were quantified using a Qubit 3.0 fluorometer, sized with a Bioanalyzer 2100, and then quantified again using the KAPA Library Quantification kit. Each immunoSEQ 96-well plate was sequenced on its own single-read 150-cycle Illumina NextSeq 550 flow cell. Processing in the source paper ran as follows. Because only junctional sequences without quality scores were contained in the immunoSEQ output, filtering matching that applied to full-length reads could not be performed. Sequences were annotated with PyIR, a Python wrapper for IgBLAST v1.9, and V/J genes and CDR3 were assigned using IMGT germline references. Any read was removed if the V/J assignment was weak (E-value above 1e-6), the CDR3 was missing, or the read contained stop codons, out-of-frame junctions, or ambiguous translated residues. V3J clonotypes were defined as sequences sharing the same inferred V gene, J gene, and CDR3 amino acid sequence. To compute the percentage overlap between repertoires, the number of shared unique clonotypes was divided by the size of the smaller repertoire. RTK rarefaction, the Chao1 estimator, and Recon v2.1 estimates of unobserved clonotypes were used to assess repertoire richness. Generation probabilities for all TCRbeta clonotypes obtained by the gDNA method from a handful of donors were computed using OLGA. TCRdb obtained this table from immuneACCESS and retained in-frame rearrangements with V and J assigned. These tables miss some clones; where compared with another copy, unresolved V genes account for less than half of the shortfall, and the remainder is unexplained. V, J and clone size reflect that table, while D and trimming were determined from the DNA. A total of hundreds of thousands of clones appear in this sample, approximately 79% of them only once. The ten top clones hold approximately 1.8% of the sample.

Recombination linked TRBV28 to TRBJ2-7, with TRBD2 perhaps the D gene, on 7 matching bases. Sample: memory CD4+ T cells sorted from blood. The sample's cell subset or site label, in plain terms: CD45RA-negative fraction. This clonotype was sampled from a woman in her 30s in good health. For the CDR3, the sequence is CASSRGDTREQYF. The DNA sequence is as follows: TGTGCCAGCAGTCGGGGGGACACCCGGGAGCAGTACTTC.